This T cell receptor (beta chain) is drawn from a study of T-cell reconstitution after alpha-beta-depleted transplantation in children. This clonotype was seen many times. This CDR3 spans 12 amino acids. V was pared by 4 bases and J by 12 bases, with 14 bases between. Germline loops: CDR1 SGHRS, CDR2 YFSETQ. The TCRbeta library incorporated unique molecular identifiers. TCRdb redid the calling of the PCR reads with MiXCR, one entry per CDR3 protein. Of 450,000 to 600,000 distinct CDR3 sequences detected, around 17% appear once; the ten largest clones hold around 3.3%. Sequences were derived from PBMCs from the stem cell graft donor, sampled from the stem cell graft. This chain uses TRBV5-1 with TRBJ2-1, with D tentatively TRBD2 (6 bases). This sequence was found in a human donor who donated a stem cell graft to a child with acute lymphoblastic leukemia. CDR3 protein: CASSPGTPTQFF. The CDR3 region has the DNA TGCGCCAGCAGCCCGGGGACTCCTACGCAGTTCTTC.